A single T cell receptor beta chain is shown here with its context. Germline V lookup: CDR1 MNHNS, CDR2 SASEGT. The CDR3 spans 14 residues. Trimming cost V 2 bases and J 10 bases, with 12 bases left between them. This sample is drawn from a study of blood T cell repertoires in COVID-19. As for the study in general: Samples taken during acute and convalescent COVID-19 were collected in the United States, Italy and Spain.

Under the authors' procedure: Nucleated cell counts were estimated from reference gene primer amplification. Generated by immunoSEQ multiplex PCR, the TCRdb table keeps only in-frame clones and is missing some. V, J and clone size derive from that table, while D and trimming were established from the DNA sequence. The sample shows about 330,000 clones, approximately 90% of them seen only once. This chain joins TRBV6-1 and TRBJ1-6, with no clear D. The receptor's source is a woman aged 50 to 65 with active or convalescent COVID-19. Sequencing was done on a sample of peripheral blood. The CDR3 here is CASSERSGGSPLHF. CDR3 coding DNA: TGTGCCAGCAGTGAAAGGTCAGGAGGGTCACCCCTCCACTTT.